Each of the 31 T cell receptor beta chains below was sequenced from the same sample in a study of T cell responses to AZD1222 COVID-19 vaccine. TCRdb keeps only in-frame clones here, not all; method: immunoSEQ multiplex PCR. The repertoire has 66,000 or so clones, roughly 84% of them found once; the top ten carry approximately 15%. The specimen comprised peripheral blood, sampled on day 0 of AZD1222 vaccination. Receptor source: an adult in good health.

This chain uses TRBV5-6 with TRBJ1-4; 8 nucleotides align to TRBD1. This CDR3 is built from 15 residues. The ends lost 0 bases at V and 7 bases at J; junction bases unmatched: 5. Germline values: CDR1 SGHDT, CDR2 YYEEEE. CDR3 sequence (DNA): TGTGCCAGCAGCTTGGCGGGACAGGAGGGTGAAAAACTGTTTTTT. It is translated as CASSLAGQEGEKLFF.

The chain couples TRBV3-1 (or the pseudogene TRBV3-2) to TRBJ1-1; possibly TRBD1 for D (6 bases). The germline V gene encodes CDR1 LGHDT and CDR2 YNNKEL (reference sequence). The CDR3 totals 17 residues. V was shortened by 0 bases and J by 0 bases, with 14 bases between the two germline ends. CDR3 sequence (DNA): TGTGCCAGCAGCCAAGATCGTGTCGGGACACTGAACACTGAAGCTTTCTTT. Encoded protein: CASSQDRVGTLNTEAFF.

The chain has TRBV5-1 and TRBJ2-7; D might be TRBD2 (6 bases). Germline V gene lookup returns CDR1 SGHRS and CDR2 YFSETQ. Trimming took 6 bases from V and 5 from J, leaving 15 bases between them. This CDR3 is built from 13 residues. This CDR3 reads CASTRSGGNEQYF. The DNA of the CDR3 is TGCGCCAGCACCAGGTCTGGGGGGAACGAGCAGTACTTC.

The J gene is TRBJ2-7, the V gene TRBV5-4; 13 nucleotides line up with TRBD2. Germline values: CDR1 SGHNT, CDR2 YYREEE (reference sequence). V shed 0 bases and J 7 bases; nucleotides not matched to a gene: 1. This CDR3 is built from 14 residues. In DNA form, the CDR3 reads TGTGCCAGCAGCTTGGTGGGACTAGCGGGAGAGCAGTACTTC. Its protein is CASSLVGLAGEQYF. Full variable domain (rest looked up from reference TRBV5-4 and TRBJ2-7): ETGVTQSPTHLIKTRGQQVTLRCSSQSGHNTVSWYQQALGQGPQFIFQYYREEENGRGNFPPRFSGLQFPNYSSELNVNALELDDSALYLCASSLVGLAGEQYFGPGTRLTVT.

The chain carries TRBV11-2 and TRBJ2-3, with 10 bases matching TRBD2. Germline V gene lookup returns CDR1 SGHAT and CDR2 FQNNGV. V was pared by 1 base and J by 9 bases, with 13 bases of the junction left unmatched. The CDR3 length is 17 residues. Here the CDR3 DNA reads TGTGCCAGCAGCTTAGGGTCCCCTAGCGGGGGCTCGGGGACGCAGTATTTT. This codes for CASSLGSPSGGSGTQYF.

In nucleotides, the CDR3 is TGTGCCAGCAGCGATAGAAGGGACACTGAAGCTTTCTTT. It is translated as CASSDRRDTEAFF. V usage is TRBV5-6 and J usage is TRBJ1-1, with D hard to call. V was cut by 4 bases and J by 3 bases, with 10 bases left in between. The CDR3 length is 13 residues. Germline CDR1 SGHDT, CDR2 YYEEEE.

The rearrangement uses TRBV27 and TRBJ2-5; D is perhaps TRBD1 (7 bases). V dropped 10 bases and J dropped 7 bases, with 28 bases sitting between them. CDR1 is MNHEY and CDR2 is SMNVEV in the germline V gene (reference sequence). The CDR3 is 16 residues long. The CDR3 here is CANSPMGQGGQRTQYF. The DNA of the CDR3 is TGTGCCAACTCCCCAATGGGGCAGGGGGGTCAGAGGACCCAGTACTTC.

The V call is TRBV10-3, the J call TRBJ2-7; D gene unclear. The CDR3 has 16 residues. The germline V gene has CDR1 ENHRY and CDR2 SYGVKD. V was cut by 0 bases and J by 0 bases, with 12 bases left in between. Here the CDR3 reads CAISESAAADSYEQYF. CDR3 in DNA: TGTGCCATCAGTGAGTCGGCGGCAGCCGACTCCTACGAGCAGTACTTC.

This chain uses TRBV25-1 with TRBJ1-4; D is undetermined. Trimming removed 3 bases from V and 0 bases from J, with 8 bases in between. The CDR3 consists of 15 residues. Germline V gene data show CDR1 as MGHDK and CDR2 as SYGVNS. DNA for the CDR3: TGTGCCAGCAGTGAGGTCGGGGCAACTAATGAAAAACTGTTTTTT. The encoded protein is CASSEVGATNEKLFF.

This clone appeared a single time. The genes are TRBV28 and TRBJ1-5; TRBD1 matches at 9 bases. V lost 3 bases to trimming and J lost 0 bases; unmatched junction nucleotides: 9. Germline CDR1 and CDR2: MDHEN and SYDVKM. The CDR3 length is 18 residues. CDR3 protein: CASSFVDRGTYSNQPQHF. CDR3 coding DNA: TGTGCCAGCAGTTTCGTGGACAGGGGTACCTATAGCAATCAGCCCCAGCATTTT.

The chain is built from TRBV5-4 and TRBJ1-4; weak D call: TRBD1 (6 bases). The CDR3 spans 16 residues. Looked up from germline, CDR1 is SGHNT and CDR2 is YYREEE (reference sequence). The V end lost 1 base, the J end lost 4 bases, and 14 bases lay between the germline ends. In DNA, the CDR3 is TGTGCCAGCAGCTTGCGGGGGCGGGGTGTTAATGAAAAACTGTTTTTT. Translating gives CASSLRGRGVNEKLFF.

This chain joins TRBV20-1 and TRBJ2-7; D remains unclear. The CDR3 consists of 11 residues. Trimming cost V 3 bases and J 2 bases, with 5 bases left between them. Per the germline V gene, CDR1 is DFQATT and CDR2 is SNEGSKA (reference sequence). The CDR3 is CSASDPYEQYF. The CDR3 coding sequence is TGCAGTGCTAGCGACCCCTACGAGCAGTACTTC.

The chain employs TRBV25-1 and TRBJ1-1; no definite D call. The CDR3 totals 13 residues. With 6 bases removed from V and 5 bases from J, the gap between germline ends came to 13 bases. The germline V gene has CDR1 MGHDK and CDR2 SYGVNS. The CDR3 DNA follows: TGTGCCAGCAGGGAGCCCCTTGGGACTGAAGCTTTCTTT. This encodes CASREPLGTEAFF. Full variable domain (missing parts from reference TRBV25-1 and TRBJ1-1): EADIYQTPRYLVIGTGKKITLECSQTMGHDKMYWYQQDPGMELHLIHYSYGVNSTEKGDLSSESTVSRIRTEHFPLTLESARPSHTSQYLCASREPLGTEAFFGQGTRLTVV.

The rearrangement uses TRBV11-3 and TRBJ2-7, with 8 positions matching TRBD1. The V segment lost 5 bases and the J segment 3 bases; nucleotides outside the gene matches: 18. This CDR3 contains 18 residues. Germline values: CDR1 SGHNT, CDR2 YENEEA. The CDR3 bases are TGTGCCAGCAGCCTCAGTCCCTACCAGGGGGCTGTTGGCTACGAGCAGTACTTC. Amino acids: CASSLSPYQGAVGYEQYF.

CDR3 coding DNA: TGTGCCAGCAGAAAGCCAGGGGGCGATGGCTACACCTTC. Residues: CASRKPGGDGYTF. V gene TRBV25-1 combines with J gene TRBJ1-2; 8 bases line up with TRBD1. The CDR3 loop spans 13 amino acids. The V segment lost 6 bases and the J segment 6 bases; nucleotides outside the gene matches: 6. CDR1 and CDR2 (germline): MGHDK, SYGVNS.

The chain has TRBV9 and TRBJ2-5, with 12 bases aligning to TRBD2. CDR1 and CDR2 (germline): SGDLS, YYNGEE. Trimming removed 3 bases from V and 5 bases from J; junction bases left unmatched: 11. This CDR3 has 17 amino acids. This chain's CDR3 is CASSAASSGGAPETQYF. CDR3 nucleotides: TGTGCCAGCAGCGCGGCGTCTAGCGGGGGGGCCCCGGAGACCCAGTACTTC.

The chain uses TRBV29-1 and TRBJ1-3, with 7 positions matching TRBD1. The J segment lost 4 bases and the V segment lost 2 bases, leaving 8 bases of the junction unmatched. Germline V lookup: CDR1 SQVTM, CDR2 ANQGSEA. This CDR3 contains 15 residues. CDR3 bases: TGCAGCGTTGAATCTTTGGGACAGCCAGGAAACACCATATATTTT. Translating it yields CSVESLGQPGNTIYF.

The J gene is TRBJ2-7, the V gene TRBV6-1; 12 bases line up with TRBD1. The CDR3 loop spans 15 amino acids. CDR1 is MNHNS, CDR2 SASEGT, per germline. Losses at the gene ends were 1 base for V and 7 bases for J; bases not matched to a gene: 5. The CDR3 spells CASSEVGQGAGEQYF. Here the CDR3 DNA reads TGTGCCAGCAGTGAAGTGGGACAGGGGGCAGGGGAGCAGTACTTC.

The rearrangement links TRBV18 to TRBJ1-6, with D tentatively TRBD1 (6 bases). The V end was cut by 1 base, the J end by 9 bases, with 13 bases between. Per the germline V gene, CDR1 is KGHSH and CDR2 is LQKENI. The CDR3 contains 15 residues. The CDR3 bases are TGTGCCAGCTCACCACTGGGCAGGGGCTCTTCACCCCTCCACTTT. Amino acid sequence: CASSPLGRGSSPLHF. The whole variable domain, remainder taken from reference TRBV18 and TRBJ1-6, is NAGVMQNPRHLVRRRGQEARLRCSPMKGHSHVYWYRQLPEEGLKFMVYLQKENIIDESGMPKERFSAEFPKEGPSILRIQQVVRGDSAAYFCASSPLGRGSSPLHFGNGTRLTVT.

This clone was seen just once. The rearrangement links TRBV7-9 to TRBJ1-4; TRBD1 agrees at 7 bases. Trimming cost V 1 base and J 3 bases; bases outside gene matches: 2. The CDR3 covers 15 residues. Germline V gene data show CDR1 as SEHNR and CDR2 as FQNEAQ (reference sequence). The CDR3 DNA follows: TGTGCCAGCAGCTTAGACAGGGGAGCTAATGAAAAACTGTTTTTT. The encoded protein is CASSLDRGANEKLFF.

As regards this clone: Other DNA sequences in this specimen translate into the identical CDR3. CDR3 region: CASSLHRQGGGELFF. The CDR3 DNA reads as TGTGCCAGCAGTCTCCACAGACAGGGCGGCGGGGAGCTGTTTTTT. This chain links TRBV27 with TRBJ2-2, with TRBD1 matching 7 bases. The V segment lost 5 bases and the J segment 7 bases; nucleotides outside the gene matches: 10. Germline CDR1 and CDR2: MNHEY and SMNVEV (reference sequence). CDR3 length: 15 amino acids.

This sequence joins TRBV7-9 and TRBJ2-2, with D possibly being TRBD2 (5 bases). Trimming cost V 5 bases and J 0 bases, with 13 bases left between them. CDR3 length: 16 amino acids. Germline-derived CDR1 and CDR2 are SEHNR and FQNEAQ (reference sequence). CDR3 region: CASSPLASANTGELFF. CDR3 DNA sequence: TGTGCCAGCAGCCCCCTAGCCTCTGCGAACACCGGGGAGCTGTTTTTT.

The rearrangement uses TRBV28 and TRBJ1-1; 10 bases align to TRBD1. There are 13 residues in the CDR3. The germline CDR1 and CDR2 sequences are MDHEN and SYDVKM. J lost 10 bases, V lost 6 bases, and 8 bases had no gene match. The CDR3 region is CASSPGQGRIAFF. DNA of the CDR3: TGTGCCAGCAGCCCGGGACAGGGGCGGATAGCTTTCTTT. The whole variable domain, filled in from reference TRBV28 and TRBJ1-1, reads DVKVTQSSRYLVKRTGEKVFLECVQDMDHENMFWYRQDPGLGLRLIYFSYDVKMKEKGDIPEGYSVSREKKERFSLILESASTNQTSMYLCASSPGQGRIAFFGQGTRLTVV.

The table lists this clone with a few counts. The chain employs TRBV30 and TRBJ1-5; 9 bases agree with TRBD1. Looked up from germline, CDR1 is GTSNPN and CDR2 is SVGIG (reference sequence). The CDR3 is 14 residues long. V shed 4 bases, J shed 4 bases, and the junction held 5 bases outside the gene matches. In nucleotides, the CDR3 is TGTGCCTGGACTGCCGGGACAGGGAATCAGCCCCAGCATTTT. It codes for CAWTAGTGNQPQHF.

This rearrangement joins TRBV20-1 to TRBJ2-3; 9 bases are shared with TRBD2. CDR3 length equals 18 residues. The J segment lost 3 bases and the V segment lost 3 bases, leaving 16 bases of the junction unmatched. Germline assignment: CDR1 DFQATT and CDR2 SNEGSKA (reference sequence). The CDR3 spells CSASGLAGGQGRTDTQYF. Written as DNA, the CDR3 is TGCAGTGCTAGTGGACTGGCGGGAGGGCAGGGTAGGACAGATACGCAGTATTTT.

The chain links TRBV30 to TRBJ1-2; the match to TRBD1 covers 7 bases. Trimming took 1 base from V and 8 from J; bases not matched to a gene: 7. The CDR3 sequence is 13 residues long. Germline V lookup: CDR1 GTSNPN, CDR2 SVGIG (reference sequence). CDR3 residues: CAWSAGGGGGYTF. CDR3 nucleotides: TGTGCCTGGAGTGCCGGAGGGGGCGGAGGCTACACCTTC.

The chain joins TRBV2 to TRBJ2-5; 11 bases match TRBD2. Unmatched junction bases numbered 5, after V lost 6 bases and J lost 5 bases. CDR1 SNHLY and CDR2 FYNNEI come from the germline V gene. This CDR3 spans 14 amino acids. The CDR3 loop is CASSGTSGAETQYF. The CDR3 DNA follows: TGTGCCAGCAGCGGGACTAGCGGTGCGGAGACCCAGTACTTC.

V usage is TRBV9 and J usage is TRBJ2-3, with 7 bases matching TRBD2. With 5 bases clipped from V and 3 bases from J, the junction kept 6 bases outside the gene matches. The CDR3 is made up of 14 amino acids. The germline V gene encodes CDR1 SGDLS and CDR2 YYNGEE. The CDR3 reads CASRGGPGTDTQYF. CDR3 in DNA: TGTGCCAGCAGGGGAGGGCCGGGGACAGATACGCAGTATTTT.

The genes are TRBV6-5 and TRBJ1-2; 7 nucleotides line up with TRBD1. The J segment lost 8 bases and the V segment lost 2 bases, leaving 5 bases of the junction unmatched. This CDR3 contains 13 residues. Germline lookup yields CDR1 MNHEY and CDR2 SVGAGI. The CDR3 loop is CASSYEGARGYTF. DNA for the CDR3: TGTGCCAGCAGTTACGAGGGGGCGCGAGGCTACACCTTC.

V usage is TRBV3-1 (or the pseudogene TRBV3-2) and J usage is TRBJ2-1; TRBD1 aligns across 7 bases. The CDR3 length is 14 residues. The junction had 3 bases not matched to a gene; V was cut back by 4 bases and J by 3 bases. From germline, CDR1 is LGHDT and CDR2 YNNKEL (reference sequence). CDR3 protein: CASSPRDSYNEQFF. CDR3 in DNA: TGTGCCAGCAGCCCCCGGGACAGCTACAATGAGCAGTTCTTC.

V and J are TRBV11-2 and TRBJ2-3; no reliable D call. Germline lookup yields CDR1 SGHAT and CDR2 FQNNGV. V was shortened by 5 bases and J by 7 bases, with 13 bases between the two germline ends. There are 13 residues in the CDR3. CDR3 DNA: TGTGCCAGCAGCACAAACTTAGGATATACGCAGTATTTT. Encoded protein: CASSTNLGYTQYF.